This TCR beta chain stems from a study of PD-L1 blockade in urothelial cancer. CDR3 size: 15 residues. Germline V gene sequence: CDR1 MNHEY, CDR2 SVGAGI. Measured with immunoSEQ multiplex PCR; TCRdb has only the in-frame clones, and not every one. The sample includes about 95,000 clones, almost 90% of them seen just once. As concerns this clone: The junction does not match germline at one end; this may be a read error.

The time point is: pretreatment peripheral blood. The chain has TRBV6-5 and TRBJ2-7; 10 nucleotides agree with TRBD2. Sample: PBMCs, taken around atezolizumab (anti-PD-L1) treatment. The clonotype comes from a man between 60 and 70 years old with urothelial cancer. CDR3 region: CASSLRTSGSHEQYF. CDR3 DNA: TGTGCCAGCAGTCTTCGGACTAGCGGCTCCCACGAGCAGTACTTC.